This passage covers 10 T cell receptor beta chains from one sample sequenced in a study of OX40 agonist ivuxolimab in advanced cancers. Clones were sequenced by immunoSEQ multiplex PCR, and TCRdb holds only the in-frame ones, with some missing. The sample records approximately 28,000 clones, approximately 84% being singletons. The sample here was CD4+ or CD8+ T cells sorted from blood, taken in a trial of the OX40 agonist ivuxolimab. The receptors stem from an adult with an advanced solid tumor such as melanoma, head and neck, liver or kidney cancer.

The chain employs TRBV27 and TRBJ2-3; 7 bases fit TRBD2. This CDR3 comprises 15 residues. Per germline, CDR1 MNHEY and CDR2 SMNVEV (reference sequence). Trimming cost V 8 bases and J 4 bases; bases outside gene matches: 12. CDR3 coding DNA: TGTGCCAGCGGCCCGGGGCCTCGGGGGGCAGATACGCAGTATTTT. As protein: CASGPGPRGADTQYF.

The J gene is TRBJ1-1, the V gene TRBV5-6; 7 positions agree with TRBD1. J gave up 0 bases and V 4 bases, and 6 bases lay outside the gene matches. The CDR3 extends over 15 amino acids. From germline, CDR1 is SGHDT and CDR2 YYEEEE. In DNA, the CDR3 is TGTGCCAGCAGCCTATTCAGGGGGATGAACACTGAAGCTTTCTTT. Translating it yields CASSLFRGMNTEAFF. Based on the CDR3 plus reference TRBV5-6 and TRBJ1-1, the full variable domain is DAGVTQSPTHLIKTRGQQVTLRCSPKSGHDTVSWYQQALGQGPQFIFQYYEEEERQRGNFPDRFSGHQFPNYSSELNVNALLLGDSALYLCASSLFRGMNTEAFFGQGTRLTVV.

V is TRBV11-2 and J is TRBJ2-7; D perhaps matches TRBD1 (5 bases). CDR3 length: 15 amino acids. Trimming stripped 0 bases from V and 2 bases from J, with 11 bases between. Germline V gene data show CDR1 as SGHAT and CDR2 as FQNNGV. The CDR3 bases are TGTGCCAGCAGCTTAGACAGGGCTGGGGCCTACGAGCAGTACTTC. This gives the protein CASSLDRAGAYEQYF.

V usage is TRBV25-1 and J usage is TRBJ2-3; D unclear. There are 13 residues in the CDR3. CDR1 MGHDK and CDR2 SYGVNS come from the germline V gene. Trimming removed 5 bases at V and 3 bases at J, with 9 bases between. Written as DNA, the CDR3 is TGTGCCAGCAGTACAGTTCAAACAGATACGCAGTATTTT. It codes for CASSTVQTDTQYF.

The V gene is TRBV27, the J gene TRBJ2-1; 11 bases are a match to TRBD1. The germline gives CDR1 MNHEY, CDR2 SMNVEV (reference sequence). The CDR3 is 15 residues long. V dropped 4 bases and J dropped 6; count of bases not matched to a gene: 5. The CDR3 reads CASSSGQGVPNEQFF. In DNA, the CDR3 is TGTGCCAGCAGTTCGGGACAGGGGGTCCCCAATGAGCAGTTCTTC.

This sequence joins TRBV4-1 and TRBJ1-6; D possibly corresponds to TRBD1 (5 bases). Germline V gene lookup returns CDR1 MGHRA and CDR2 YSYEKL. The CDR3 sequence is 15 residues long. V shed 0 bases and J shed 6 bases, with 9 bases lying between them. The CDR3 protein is CASSQEPGSNSPLHF. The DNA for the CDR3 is TGCGCCAGCAGCCAAGAACCAGGGTCTAATTCACCCCTCCACTTT.

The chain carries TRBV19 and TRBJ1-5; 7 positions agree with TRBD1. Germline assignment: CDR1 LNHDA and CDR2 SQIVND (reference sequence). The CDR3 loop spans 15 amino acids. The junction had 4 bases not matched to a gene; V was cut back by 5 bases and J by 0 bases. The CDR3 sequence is CASSPGTASNQPQHF. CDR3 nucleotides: TGTGCCAGTAGTCCCGGGACAGCTAGCAATCAGCCCCAGCATTTT.

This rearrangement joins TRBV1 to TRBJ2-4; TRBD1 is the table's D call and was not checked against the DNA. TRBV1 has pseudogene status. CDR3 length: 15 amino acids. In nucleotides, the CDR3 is TGCACCAGCAGCCAACGGGACACCCCCAAAAACATTCAGTACTTC. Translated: CTSSQRDTPKNIQYF.

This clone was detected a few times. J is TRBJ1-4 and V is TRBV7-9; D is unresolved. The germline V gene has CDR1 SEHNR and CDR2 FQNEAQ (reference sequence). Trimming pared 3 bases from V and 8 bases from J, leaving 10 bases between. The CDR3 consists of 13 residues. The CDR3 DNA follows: TGTGCCAGCAGCTTGTGGGGAGGAGAAAAACTGTTTTTT. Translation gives CASSLWGGEKLFF.

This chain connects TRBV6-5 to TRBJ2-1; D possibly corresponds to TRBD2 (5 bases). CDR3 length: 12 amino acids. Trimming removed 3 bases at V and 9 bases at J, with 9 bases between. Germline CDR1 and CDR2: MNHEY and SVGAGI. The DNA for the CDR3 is TGTGCCAGCAGTTATCCGGGGTCTGAGCAGTTCTTC. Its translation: CASSYPGSEQFF.